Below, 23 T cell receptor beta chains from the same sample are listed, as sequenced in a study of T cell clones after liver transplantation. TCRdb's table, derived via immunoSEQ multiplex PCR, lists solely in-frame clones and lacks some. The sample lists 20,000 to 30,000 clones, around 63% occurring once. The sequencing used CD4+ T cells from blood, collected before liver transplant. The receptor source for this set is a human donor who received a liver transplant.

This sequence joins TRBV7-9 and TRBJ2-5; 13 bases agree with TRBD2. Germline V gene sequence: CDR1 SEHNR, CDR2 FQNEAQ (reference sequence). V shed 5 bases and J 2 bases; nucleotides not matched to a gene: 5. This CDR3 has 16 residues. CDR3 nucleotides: TGTGCCAGCAGCAGGCGACTAGCGGGGGGTCAAGAGACCCAGTACTTC. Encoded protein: CASSRRLAGGQETQYF.

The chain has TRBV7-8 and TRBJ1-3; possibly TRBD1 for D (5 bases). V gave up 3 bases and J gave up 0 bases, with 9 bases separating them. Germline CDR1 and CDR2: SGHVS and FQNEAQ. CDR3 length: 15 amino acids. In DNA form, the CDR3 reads TGTGCCAGCAGCTTGGTAACAGGCTCTGGAAACACCATATATTTT. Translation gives CASSLVTGSGNTIYF.

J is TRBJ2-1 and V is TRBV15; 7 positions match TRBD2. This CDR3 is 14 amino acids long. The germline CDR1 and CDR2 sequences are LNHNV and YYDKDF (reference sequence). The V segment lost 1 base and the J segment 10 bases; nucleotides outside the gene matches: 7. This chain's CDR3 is CATSRGRLAEEQFF. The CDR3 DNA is TGTGCCACCAGCAGAGGGCGGCTAGCGGAGGAGCAGTTCTTC. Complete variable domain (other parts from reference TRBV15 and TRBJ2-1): DAMVIQNPRYQVTQFGKPVTLSCSQTLNHNVMYWYQQKSSQAPKLLFHYYDKDFNNEADTPDNFQSRRPNTSFCFLDIRSPGLGDTAMYLCATSRGRLAEEQFFGPGTRLTVL.

The CDR3, as DNA: TGTGCCAGTAGGGCGATATGGACTAGAATGGAGACCGGGGAGCTGTTTTTT. It specifies CASRAIWTRMETGELFF. The rearrangement uses TRBV19 and TRBJ2-2; 7 bases line up with TRBD2. Germline assignment: CDR1 LNHDA and CDR2 SQIVND (reference sequence). The CDR3 covers 17 residues. With V trimmed by 6 bases and J by 5 bases, 15 bases remained unmatched.

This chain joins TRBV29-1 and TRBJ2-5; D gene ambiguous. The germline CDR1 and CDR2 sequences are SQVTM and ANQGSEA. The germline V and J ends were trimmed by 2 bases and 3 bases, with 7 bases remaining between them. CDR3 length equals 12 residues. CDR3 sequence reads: CSVERQEETQYF. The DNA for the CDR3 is TGCAGCGTTGAACGGCAAGAAGAGACCCAGTACTTC.

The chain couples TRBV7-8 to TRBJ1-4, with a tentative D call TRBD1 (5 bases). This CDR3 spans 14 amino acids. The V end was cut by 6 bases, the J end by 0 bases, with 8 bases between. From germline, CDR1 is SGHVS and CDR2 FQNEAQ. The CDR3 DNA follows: TGTGCCAGCAGGAGGGGTTCAACTAATGAAAAACTGTTTTTT. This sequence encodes CASRRGSTNEKLFF.

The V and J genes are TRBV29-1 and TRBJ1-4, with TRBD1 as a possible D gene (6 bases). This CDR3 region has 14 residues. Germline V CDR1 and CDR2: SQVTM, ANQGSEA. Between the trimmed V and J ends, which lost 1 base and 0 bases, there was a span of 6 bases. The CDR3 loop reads CSVEGTATNEKLFF. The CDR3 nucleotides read TGCAGCGTTGAAGGGACAGCAACTAATGAAAAACTGTTTTTT. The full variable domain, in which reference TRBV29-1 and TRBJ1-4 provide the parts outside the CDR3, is SAVISQKPSRDICQRGTSLTIQCQVDSQVTMMFWYRQQPGQSLTLIATANQGSEATYESGFVIDKFPISRPNLTFSTLTVSNMSPEDSSIYLCSVEGTATNEKLFFGSGTQLSVL.

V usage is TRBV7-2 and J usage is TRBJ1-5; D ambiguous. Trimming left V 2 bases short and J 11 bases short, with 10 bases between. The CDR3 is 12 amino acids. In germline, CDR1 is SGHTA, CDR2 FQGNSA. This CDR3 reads CASSLQIGAQHF. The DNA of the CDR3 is TGTGCCAGCAGCTTACAGATTGGCGCCCAGCATTTT.

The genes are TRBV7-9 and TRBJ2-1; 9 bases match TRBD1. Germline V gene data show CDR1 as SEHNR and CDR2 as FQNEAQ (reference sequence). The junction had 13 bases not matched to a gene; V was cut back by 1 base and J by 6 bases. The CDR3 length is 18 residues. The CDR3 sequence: CASSLGSLQGALRNEQFF. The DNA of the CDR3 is TGTGCCAGCAGCTTAGGGTCGCTACAGGGGGCCCTTCGCAATGAGCAGTTCTTC.

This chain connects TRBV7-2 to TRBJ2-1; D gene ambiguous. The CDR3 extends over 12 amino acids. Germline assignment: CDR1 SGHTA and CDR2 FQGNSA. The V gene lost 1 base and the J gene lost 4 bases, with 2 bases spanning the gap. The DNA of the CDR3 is TGTGCCAGCAGCTTAGTTTACAATGAGCAGTTCTTC. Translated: CASSLVYNEQFF. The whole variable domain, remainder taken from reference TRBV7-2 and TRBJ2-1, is GAGVSQSPSNKVTEKGKDVELRCDPISGHTALYWYRQSLGQGLEFLIYFQGNSAPDKSGLPSDRFSAERTGGSVSTLTIQRTQQEDSAVYLCASSLVYNEQFFGPGTRLTVL.

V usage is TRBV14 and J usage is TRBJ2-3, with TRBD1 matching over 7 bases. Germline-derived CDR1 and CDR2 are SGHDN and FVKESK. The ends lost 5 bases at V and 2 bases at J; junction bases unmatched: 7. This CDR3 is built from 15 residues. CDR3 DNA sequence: TGTGCCAGCAGCTTCCGGGACAGATACACAGATACGCAGTATTTT. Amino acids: CASSFRDRYTDTQYF.

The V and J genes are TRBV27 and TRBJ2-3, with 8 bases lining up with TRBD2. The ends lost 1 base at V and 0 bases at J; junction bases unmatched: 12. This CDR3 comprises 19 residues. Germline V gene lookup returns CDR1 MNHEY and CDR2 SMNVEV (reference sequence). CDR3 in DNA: TGTGCCAGCAGTTTATGGGGCGGGGGGACCTTCTCTAGCACAGATACGCAGTATTTT. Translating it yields CASSLWGGGTFSSTDTQYF.

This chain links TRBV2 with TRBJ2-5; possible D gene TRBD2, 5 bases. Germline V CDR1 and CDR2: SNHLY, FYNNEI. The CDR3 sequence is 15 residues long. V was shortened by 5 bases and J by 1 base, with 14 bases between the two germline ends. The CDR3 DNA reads TGTGCCAGCAGTCGGCAGCAACGGGGCCAAGAGACCCAGTACTTC. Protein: CASSRQQRGQETQYF.

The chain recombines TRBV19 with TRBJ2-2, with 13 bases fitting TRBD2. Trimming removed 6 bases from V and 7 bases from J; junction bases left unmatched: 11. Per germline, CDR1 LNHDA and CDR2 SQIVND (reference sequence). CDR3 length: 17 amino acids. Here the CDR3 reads CASSRSTSGGASGELFF. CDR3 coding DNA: TGTGCCAGTAGCCGTTCTACTAGCGGGGGGGCCAGCGGGGAGCTGTTTTTT.

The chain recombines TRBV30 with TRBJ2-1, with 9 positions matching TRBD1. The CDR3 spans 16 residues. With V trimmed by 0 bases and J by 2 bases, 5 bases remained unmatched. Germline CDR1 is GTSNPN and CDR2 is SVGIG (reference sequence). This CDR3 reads CAWSVWTGAAYNEQFF. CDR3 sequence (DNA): TGTGCCTGGAGTGTGTGGACAGGGGCAGCCTACAATGAGCAGTTCTTC.

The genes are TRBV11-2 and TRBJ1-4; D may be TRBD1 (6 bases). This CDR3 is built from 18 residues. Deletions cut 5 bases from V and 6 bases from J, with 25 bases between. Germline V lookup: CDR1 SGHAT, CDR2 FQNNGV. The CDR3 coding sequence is TGTGCCAGCAGCCCTCAAAGGACAGCCCTCACCGGGGATGAAAAACTGTTTTTT. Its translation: CASSPQRTALTGDEKLFF.

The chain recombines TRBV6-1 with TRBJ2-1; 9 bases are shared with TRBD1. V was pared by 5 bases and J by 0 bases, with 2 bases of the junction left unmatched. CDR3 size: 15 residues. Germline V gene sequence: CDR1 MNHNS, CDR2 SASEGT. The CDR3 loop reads CASSLDRGSYNEQFF. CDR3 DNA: TGTGCCAGCAGTTTGGACAGGGGCTCCTACAATGAGCAGTTCTTC.

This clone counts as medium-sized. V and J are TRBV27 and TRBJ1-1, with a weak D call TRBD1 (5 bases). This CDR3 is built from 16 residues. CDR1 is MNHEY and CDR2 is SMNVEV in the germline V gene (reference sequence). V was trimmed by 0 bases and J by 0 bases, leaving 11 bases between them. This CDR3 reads CASSLSSGHMNTEAFF. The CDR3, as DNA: TGTGCCAGCAGTTTATCATCAGGACATATGAACACTGAAGCTTTCTTT.

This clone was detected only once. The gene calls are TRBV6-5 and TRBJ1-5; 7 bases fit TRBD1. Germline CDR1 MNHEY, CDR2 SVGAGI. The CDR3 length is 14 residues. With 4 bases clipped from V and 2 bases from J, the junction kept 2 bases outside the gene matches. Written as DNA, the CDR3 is TGTGCCAGCAGTTGGACAGGCGGCAATCAGCCCCAGCATTTT. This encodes CASSWTGGNQPQHF.

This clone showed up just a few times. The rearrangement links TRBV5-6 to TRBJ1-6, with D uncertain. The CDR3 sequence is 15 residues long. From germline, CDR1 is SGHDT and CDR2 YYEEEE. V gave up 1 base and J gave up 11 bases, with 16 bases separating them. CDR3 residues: CASSLNRNANPPLHF. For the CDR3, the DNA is TGTGCCAGCAGCTTGAATCGAAACGCGAATCCACCCCTCCACTTT.

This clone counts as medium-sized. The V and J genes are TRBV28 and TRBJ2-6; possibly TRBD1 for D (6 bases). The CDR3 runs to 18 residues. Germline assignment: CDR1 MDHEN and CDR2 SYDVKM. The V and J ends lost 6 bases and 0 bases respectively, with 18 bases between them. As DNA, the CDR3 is TGTGCCAGCAGCCCGACAGGTCAATTTCTCTCTGGGGCCAACGTCCTGACTTTC. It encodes CASSPTGQFLSGANVLTF.

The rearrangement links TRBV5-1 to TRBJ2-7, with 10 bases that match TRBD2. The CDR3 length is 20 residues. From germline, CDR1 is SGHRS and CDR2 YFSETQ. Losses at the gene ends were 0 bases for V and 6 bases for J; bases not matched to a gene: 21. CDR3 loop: CASSLEPLGVGAGGLIEQYF. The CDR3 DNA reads TGCGCCAGCAGCTTGGAACCCCTGGGGGTCGGAGCGGGGGGGCTCATCGAGCAGTACTTC.

The CDR3 protein is CASSSSGREGEQYV. The CDR3 bases are TGTGCCAGCAGCTCTAGCGGGAGAGAGGGGGAGCAGTACGTC. This rearrangement joins TRBV7-9 to TRBJ2-7; TRBD2 agrees at 10 bases. V was pared by 4 bases and J by 7 bases, with 7 bases of the junction left unmatched. CDR3 length equals 14 residues. Germline V gene data show CDR1 as SEHNR and CDR2 as FQNEAQ (reference sequence).